A single sample is the source of the 30 T cell receptor beta chains below, sequenced in a study of CD8+CD57+ T cells in acquired aplastic anemia. Profiling that covered TCR beta VDJ and CDR3 relied on genomic DNA as its template. TCRdb redid the calling of the reads with MiXCR, one entry per CDR3 protein. This table has 450,000 to 550,000 distinct CDR3 sequences, around 30% appearing once. Patients chosen for sequencing had shown CD8+CD57+ cell expansion by flow cytometry. Material: sorted CD4+, CD8+, or CD8+CD57+ T cells (not recorded which) from PBMCs. All receptors derive from a human donor with aplastic anemia.

J is TRBJ1-2 and V is TRBV18; no definite D call. The germline V gene encodes CDR1 KGHSH and CDR2 LQKENI. The CDR3 extends over 17 amino acids. Between the trimmed V and J ends, which lost 1 base and 5 bases, there was a span of 20 bases. This CDR3 reads CASSPQSETHSPYGYTF. The CDR3 nucleotides are TGTGCCAGCTCACCACAGTCCGAGACCCACTCACCTTATGGCTACACCTTC. Full variable domain (outside the CDR3, taken from reference TRBV18 and TRBJ1-2): NAGVMQNPRHLVRRRGQEARLRCSPMKGHSHVYWYRQLPEEGLKFMVYLQKENIIDESGMPKERFSAEFPKEGPSILRIQQVVRGDSAAYFCASSPQSETHSPYGYTFGSGTRLTVV.

The chain uses TRBV7-3 and TRBJ2-4, with D unresolved. V was pared by 0 bases and J by 3 bases, with 9 bases between. The CDR3 sequence is 15 residues long. Germline V gives CDR1 SGHTA, CDR2 FQGTGA. The CDR3 nucleotides read TGTGCCAGCAGCTTAACAGTAGGTGACAAAAACATTCAGTACTTC. Amino acids: CASSLTVGDKNIQYF.

This clonotype was seen many times. The rearrangement uses TRBV19 and TRBJ1-2; 9 nucleotides align to TRBD1. The CDR3 has 15 amino acids. Trimming removed 10 bases from V and 4 bases from J; junction bases left unmatched: 13. Germline assignment: CDR1 LNHDA and CDR2 SQIVND (reference sequence). CDR3 sequence reads: CATRSTGGLSYGYTF. For the CDR3, the DNA is TGTGCCACCCGATCAACAGGGGGCTTGAGCTATGGCTACACCTTC.

In regard to this clonotype: The CDR3 carries no conserved terminal phenylalanine or tryptophan, so it likely arises from a read error. No DNA is shown, since the ends of the CDR3 on it are uncertain; the CDR3 is the one TCRdb lists. V usage is TRBV10-3 and J usage is TRBJ1-2. Inclusive of both ends, the CDR3 amounts to 13 amino acids. Germline V gene sequence: CDR1 ENHRY, CDR2 SYGVKD. This chain's CDR3 is CASSYDGIVGYTC.

The CDR3 loop reads CASSPPPYGLPRGQYF. CDR3 coding DNA: TGTGCCAGCAGTCCCCCTCCGTACGGATTGCCCCGAGGGCAGTACTTC. V and J are TRBV27 and TRBJ2-7; no reliable D call. This CDR3 is built from 16 residues. The V end was cut by 5 bases, the J end by 9 bases, with 26 bases between. CDR1 and CDR2 (germline): MNHEY, SMNVEV (reference sequence).

This clonotype has just a few counts. The CDR3 here is CASSFTESYGYTF. The CDR3 coding sequence is TGTGCCAGCAGTTTTACAGAATCTTATGGCTACACCTTC. V and J are TRBV27 and TRBJ1-2; no clear D gene. V shed 3 bases and J shed 5 bases, with 10 bases lying between them. Germline V CDR1 and CDR2: MNHEY, SMNVEV (reference sequence). The length of the CDR3 is 13 residues.

This clonotype was recorded at least ten times. The chain couples TRBV9 to TRBJ1-6, with 7 nucleotides matching TRBD1. From germline, CDR1 is SGDLS and CDR2 YYNGEE. Trimming cost V 4 bases and J 9 bases; bases outside gene matches: 7. The CDR3 has 14 amino acids. This CDR3 is CASSRGTETSPLHF. The CDR3 DNA sequence: TGTGCCAGCAGCCGCGGGACAGAAACTTCACCCCTCCACTTT.

At least ten counts were recorded for this clonotype. The gene calls are TRBV10-3 and TRBJ2-7; no clear D gene. CDR3 length: 12 residues. Trimming removed 8 bases at V and 2 bases at J, with 10 bases between. CDR1 and CDR2 from the germline V gene are ENHRY and SYGVKD. In DNA form, the CDR3 reads TGTGCCATCTCAGGTGAGCCCTACGAGCAGTACTTC. It yields the protein CAISGEPYEQYF.

This clonotype was detected only a few times. The chain couples TRBV6-1 to TRBJ1-3, with 9 bases identical to TRBD1. CDR3 length: 16 residues. Germline values: CDR1 MNHNS, CDR2 SASEGT. V was pared by 3 bases and J by 8 bases, with 11 bases of the junction left unmatched. CDR3 residues: CASSDGSWDRVHTIYF. CDR3 nucleotide sequence: TGTGCCAGCAGTGATGGGTCATGGGACAGGGTACACACCATATATTTT.

This clonotype showed up just a few times. One junction end disagrees with the germline gene, perhaps due to a read error. The chain links TRBV7-8 to TRBJ2-2, with a possible D match to TRBD2 (6 bases). Germline V gives CDR1 SGHVS, CDR2 FQNEAQ. The CDR3 consists of 11 residues. The CDR3 is CASSFTGGLFF. In DNA form, the CDR3 reads TGTGCCAGCAGCTTTACCGGGGGGCTGTTTTTT. Based on the CDR3 plus reference TRBV7-8 and TRBJ2-2, the full variable domain is GAGVSQSPRYKVAKRGQDVALRCDPISGHVSLFWYQQALGQGPEFLTYFQNEAQLDKSGLPSDRFFAERPEGSVSTLKIQRTQQEDSAVYLCASSFTGGLFFGEGSRLTVL.

Ten or more counts support this clonotype. The chain couples TRBV24-1 to TRBJ2-3; 7 positions match TRBD1. Looked up from germline, CDR1 is KGHDR and CDR2 is SFDVKD. The CDR3 spans 13 residues. The V and J ends lost 10 bases and 2 bases, in that order; junction bases with no gene match: 5. The CDR3 is CATGTEITDTQYF. CDR3 DNA sequence: TGTGCCACTGGGACAGAAATCACAGATACGCAGTATTTT.

This clonotype was seen at least ten times. The J gene is TRBJ2-7, the V gene TRBV10-3, with TRBD2 matching 9 bases. The CDR3 consists of 15 residues. The V gene end was trimmed by 10 bases and the J gene end by 6 bases; junction bases not matched to a gene: 16. Germline V lookup: CDR1 ENHRY, CDR2 SYGVKD. CDR3 in DNA: TGTGCCACGACCCCGGGGCTAGCGGGAAGTGCCGAGCAGTACTTC. This sequence encodes CATTPGLAGSAEQYF.

This clonotype has at least ten counts. The chain is built from TRBV2 and TRBJ2-5, with unresolved D. Deletions cut 3 bases from V and 5 bases from J, with 16 bases between. Germline CDR1 and CDR2: SNHLY and FYNNEI. CDR3 length: 15 residues. In nucleotides, the CDR3 is TGTGCCAGCAGTGACGGCCTCTTCTCGATGGAGACCCAGTACTTC. Amino acids: CASSDGLFSMETQYF.

V usage is TRBV2 and J usage is TRBJ2-6; no definite D call. The CDR3 is made up of 15 amino acids. The germline gives CDR1 SNHLY, CDR2 FYNNEI. The germline V and J ends were trimmed by 2 bases and 4 bases, with 9 bases remaining between them. CDR3 sequence (DNA): TGTGCCAGCAGTGAACCAGCCTTGGGGGCCAACGTCCTGACTTTC. It codes for CASSEPALGANVLTF.

This clonotype was seen at least ten times. The genes are TRBV20-1 and TRBJ2-7; the D is unclear. This CDR3 has 14 residues. Trimming cost V 6 bases and J 1 base, with 16 bases left between them. Germline assignment: CDR1 DFQATT and CDR2 SNEGSKA (reference sequence). CDR3 residues: CSAQGRMMSYEQYF. Written as DNA, the CDR3 is TGCAGTGCCCAAGGACGGATGATGTCCTACGAGCAGTACTTC.

This clonotype showed up just a few times. This rearrangement joins TRBV12-3 or TRBV12-4 to TRBJ2-2; TRBD2 is a possible D gene (6 bases). The CDR3 is made up of 16 amino acids. Trimming took 3 bases from V and 3 from J, leaving 14 bases between them. This CDR3 is CASSLESGFYTGELFF. CDR3 DNA: TGTGCCAGCAGTTTGGAGAGCGGGTTCTACACCGGGGAGCTGTTTTTT.

This clonotype has at least ten counts. The chain joins TRBV15 to TRBJ1-5, with D possibly matching TRBD1 (6 bases). The CDR3 is made up of 13 amino acids. With 4 bases removed from V and 4 bases from J, the gap between germline ends came to 8 bases. In germline, CDR1 is LNHNV, CDR2 YYDKDF (reference sequence). CDR3 protein: CATSMGANQPQHF. The CDR3 nucleotides read TGTGCCACCAGCATGGGGGCAAATCAGCCCCAGCATTTT. Full variable domain (rest looked up from reference TRBV15 and TRBJ1-5): DAMVIQNPRYQVTQFGKPVTLSCSQTLNHNVMYWYQQKSSQAPKLLFHYYDKDFNNEADTPDNFQSRRPNTSFCFLDIRSPGLGDTAMYLCATSMGANQPQHFGDGTRLSIL.

This clonotype was picked up many times. This rearrangement joins TRBV19 to TRBJ1-1; TRBD1 aligns across 8 bases. Germline V gene lookup returns CDR1 LNHDA and CDR2 SQIVND (reference sequence). The ends lost 3 bases at V and 6 bases at J; junction bases unmatched: 6. The CDR3 contains 14 residues. CDR3 in DNA: TGTGCCAGTAGTATGGGTCAGGGGGCTTCTGAAGCTTTCTTT. Translation: CASSMGQGASEAFF. Combining the CDR3 with reference TRBV19 and TRBJ1-1 gives the whole variable domain DGGITQSPKYLFRKEGQNVTLSCEQNLNHDAMYWYRQDPGQGLRLIYYSQIVNDFQKGDIAEGYSVSREKKESFPLTVTSAQKNPTAFYLCASSMGQGASEAFFGQGTRLTVV.

As concerns this clonotype: A read error may explain this, as a much larger clone is one base away. The chain uses TRBV20-1 and TRBJ2-6; D perhaps matches TRBD1 (5 bases). Germline-derived CDR1 and CDR2 are DFQATT and SNEGSKA (reference sequence). This CDR3 has 15 amino acids. V was clipped by 6 bases and J by 3 bases, with 15 bases between them. As DNA, the CDR3 is TGCAGTGCCCTCACTCCCAGGGTTGGGGCCAACGTCCTGACTTTC. It is translated as CSALTPRVGANVLTF.

The gene calls are TRBV6-2 or TRBV6-3 and TRBJ2-1; D might be TRBD2 (6 bases). CDR1 is MNHEY and CDR2 is SVGEGT in the germline V gene. V lost 6 bases and J 7 bases, leaving 10 bases between the germline ends. CDR3 length: 12 amino acids. The CDR3 loop reads CASSSTRNEQFF. The CDR3, as DNA: TGTGCCAGCAGCTCGACTAGAAATGAGCAGTTCTTC.

The rearrangement uses TRBV2 and TRBJ1-2; D perhaps matches TRBD1 (5 bases). The CDR3 covers 15 residues. V lost 8 bases, J lost 4 bases, and 20 bases lay in between. Germline V gene lookup returns CDR1 SNHLY and CDR2 FYNNEI. CDR3 sequence (DNA): TGTGCCAGCGAGCACCGGGTCGCAGGGCTCTATGGCTACACCTTC. Protein product: CASEHRVAGLYGYTF.

For this clonotype: A single base separates this from a much larger clone, so it may be a read error. The V call is TRBV19, the J call TRBJ2-1; D gene ambiguous. CDR1 and CDR2 (germline): LNHDA, SQIVND (reference sequence). The CDR3 is 13 amino acids. The CDR3 here is CASNPSSYNGQFF. The CDR3 nucleotides read TGTGCCAGTAACCCAAGCTCCTACAATGGGCAGTTCTTC.

This clonotype was found a few times. V is TRBV28 and J is TRBJ2-1, with TRBD2 identical over 11 bases. The CDR3 runs to 17 residues. Germline V lookup: CDR1 MDHEN, CDR2 SYDVKM. Trimming cost V 4 bases and J 5 bases; bases outside gene matches: 10. The CDR3: CASSSSWTSGLNNEQFF. The CDR3 DNA reads TGTGCCAGCAGTTCTTCCTGGACTAGCGGGCTTAACAATGAGCAGTTCTTC.

This clonotype was seen at least ten times. This chain links TRBV10-1 with TRBJ2-7, with 9 bases identical to TRBD1. The trim removed 4 bases at V and 3 bases at J, leaving 13 bases unmatched. The germline V gene encodes CDR1 WNHNN and CDR2 SYGVQD (reference sequence). This CDR3 is 17 amino acids long. This CDR3 is CASSGFNCWDRVYEQYF. As DNA, the CDR3 is TGCGCCAGCAGTGGATTCAATTGTTGGGACAGGGTCTACGAGCAGTACTTC.

This clonotype was seen many times. This chain connects TRBV15 to TRBJ2-1, with D unclear. CDR1 is LNHNV and CDR2 is YYDKDF in the germline V gene (reference sequence). The V end was cut by 6 bases, the J end by 0 bases, with 9 bases between. The CDR3 spans 14 residues. CDR3 sequence: CATSGESSYNEQFF. The CDR3 DNA reads TGTGCCACCAGTGGCGAGAGCTCCTACAATGAGCAGTTCTTC.

The chain recombines TRBV11-2 with TRBJ2-2, with D perhaps matching TRBD1 (5 bases). The CDR3 is made up of 18 amino acids. V gave up 0 bases and J gave up 2 bases, with 16 bases separating them. CDR1 is SGHAT, CDR2 FQNNGV, per germline. The CDR3 is CASSLDLTRVRNTGELFF. The CDR3 bases are TGTGCCAGCAGCTTAGATCTAACCAGGGTGAGAAACACCGGGGAGCTGTTTTTT.

This clonotype has a count of ten or more. This chain uses TRBV12-3 or TRBV12-4 with TRBJ1-6, with D unclear. Trimming cost V 5 bases and J 6 bases, with 14 bases left between them. The CDR3 is 15 amino acids. The CDR3 region is CASSLTQDSNSPLHF. DNA of the CDR3: TGTGCCAGCAGTCTGACGCAGGACTCTAATTCACCCCTCCACTTT.

This clonotype was seen more than once but under ten times. The rearrangement joins TRBV19 to TRBJ1-2, with 11 nucleotides matching TRBD1. The CDR3 contains 17 residues. The trim removed 5 bases at V and 8 bases at J, leaving 16 bases unmatched. Germline V gene lookup returns CDR1 LNHDA and CDR2 SQIVND (reference sequence). The DNA for the CDR3 is TGTGCCAGTAGTTCCTGGGGACAGGGGGTAAAATGGGGCGGCTACACCTTC. Residues: CASSSWGQGVKWGGYTF.

Points on this clonotype: This clone may be a read error of a much larger clone one base away. The V call is TRBV10-3, the J call TRBJ2-7; D ambiguous. Germline CDR1 is ENHRY and CDR2 is SYGVKD. The CDR3 totals 12 residues. CDR3 in amino acids: CAIRQAGYEQCF. CDR3 coding DNA: TGTGCCATCAGACAAGCCGGCTACGAGCAGTGCTTC.

In regard to this clonotype: At one end, the junction sequence differs from germline, possibly due to a read error. V and J are TRBV2 and TRBJ2-7, with 14 bases lining up with TRBD2. The CDR3 loop spans 14 amino acids. Germline CDR1 SNHLY, CDR2 FYNNEI. The CDR3 bases are TGTGCCAGCAGTGTGGGACTAGCGGGAGCGGGCCCGGACTTC. The encoded protein is CASSVGLAGAGPDF.